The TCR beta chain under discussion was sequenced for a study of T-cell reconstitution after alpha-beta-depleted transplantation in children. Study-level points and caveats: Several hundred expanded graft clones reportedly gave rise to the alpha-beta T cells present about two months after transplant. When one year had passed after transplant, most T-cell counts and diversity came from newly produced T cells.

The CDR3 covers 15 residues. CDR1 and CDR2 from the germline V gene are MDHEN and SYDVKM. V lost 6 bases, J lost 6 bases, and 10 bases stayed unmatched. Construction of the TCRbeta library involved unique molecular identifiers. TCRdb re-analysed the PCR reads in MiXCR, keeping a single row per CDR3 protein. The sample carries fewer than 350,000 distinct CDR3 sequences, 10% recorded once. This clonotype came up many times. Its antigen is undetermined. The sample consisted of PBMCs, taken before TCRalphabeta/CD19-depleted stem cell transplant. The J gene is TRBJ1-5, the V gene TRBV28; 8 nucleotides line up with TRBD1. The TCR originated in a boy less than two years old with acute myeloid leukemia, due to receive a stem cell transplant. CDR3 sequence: CASSKSRGRGQPQHF. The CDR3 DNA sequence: TGTGCCAGCAGCAAATCCAGGGGGCGCGGTCAGCCCCAGCATTTT.